What follows are 17 T cell receptor beta chains derived from one specimen sequenced in a study of blood T cell repertoires in COVID-19. Only in-frame clones appear in the TCRdb table, and some are missing; sequencing was by immunoSEQ multiplex PCR. The sample holds a few hundred thousand clones; around 86% are singletons and the top ten take 1%. Source material: peripheral blood. These receptors all come from a man between 45 and 60 years old with active or convalescent COVID-19.

In its sample, this clone was seen once. For the CDR3, the DNA is TGCAGCGTCCGGGCCCCCCAGACAGGTGGCTATGGCTACACCTTC. This translates into CSVRAPQTGGYGYTF. The chain joins TRBV29-1 to TRBJ1-2, with a possible D match to TRBD1 (6 bases). V lost 6 bases to trimming and J lost 4 bases, with 21 bases between them. CDR3 size: 15 residues. The germline V gene has CDR1 SQVTM and CDR2 ANQGSEA.

The CDR3 bases are TGTGCCAGCAGTCTCCGAGTTGGGGGCGCGTACACTGAAGCTTTCTTT. It translates to CASSLRVGGAYTEAFF. V is TRBV5-8 and J is TRBJ1-1; the D gene is possibly TRBD1 (6 bases). V was pared by 5 bases and J by 3 bases, with 20 bases between. This CDR3 has 16 residues. Germline V gene sequence: CDR1 SGHTS, CDR2 YDEGEE. Full variable domain (missing parts from reference TRBV5-8 and TRBJ1-1): EAGVTQSPTHLIKTRGQQATLRCSPISGHTSVYWYQQALGLGLQFLLWYDEGEERNRGNFPPRFSGRQFPNYSSELNVNALELEDSALYLCASSLRVGGAYTEAFFGQGTRLTVV.

The gene calls are TRBV11-2 and TRBJ2-7; 7 positions agree with TRBD2. The CDR3 is 12 residues long. The ends lost 5 bases at V and 7 bases at J; junction bases unmatched: 5. CDR1 is SGHAT, CDR2 FQNNGV, per germline. Here the CDR3 DNA reads TGTGCCAGCAGCCTTCTAGCGGAAGAGCAGTACTTC. Protein: CASSLLAEEQYF. Supplemented by reference TRBV11-2 and TRBJ2-7, the full variable domain reads EAGVAQSPRYKIIEKRQSVAFWCNPISGHATLYWYQQILGQGPKLLIQFQNNGVVDDSQLPKDRFSAERLKGVDSTLKIQPAKLEDSAVYLCASSLLAEEQYFGPGTRLTVT.

V gene TRBV27 combines with J gene TRBJ2-7, with 8 bases that match TRBD1. The CDR3 covers 14 residues. Germline CDR1 and CDR2: MNHEY and SMNVEV (reference sequence). J lost 1 base, V lost 6 bases, and 5 bases had no gene match. This chain's CDR3 is CASRMDRESYEQYF. The CDR3 DNA reads TGTGCCAGCAGGATGGACAGGGAATCCTACGAGCAGTACTTC.

The V and J genes are TRBV18 and TRBJ1-1; D remains unclear. CDR3 size: 17 residues. Germline-derived CDR1 and CDR2 are KGHSH and LQKENI. V shed 3 bases and J shed 0 bases, with 17 bases lying between them. CDR3 bases: TGTGCCAGCTCACCCCAGACACCCCCGGGGATGAACACTGAAGCTTTCTTT. Its translation is CASSPQTPPGMNTEAFF. The complete variable domain, with remaining parts taken from reference TRBV18 and TRBJ1-1, reads NAGVMQNPRHLVRRRGQEARLRCSPMKGHSHVYWYRQLPEEGLKFMVYLQKENIIDESGMPKERFSAEFPKEGPSILRIQQVVRGDSAAYFCASSPQTPPGMNTEAFFGQGTRLTVV.

The J gene is TRBJ1-2, the V gene TRBV7-9; TRBD1 matches at 8 bases. The CDR3 has 15 residues. The V and J ends lost 3 bases and 6 bases, in that order; junction bases with no gene match: 9. The germline CDR1 and CDR2 sequences are SEHNR and FQNEAQ (reference sequence). The CDR3: CASSFQGAERDGYTF. The CDR3 coding sequence is TGTGCCAGCAGCTTCCAGGGGGCGGAGAGGGATGGCTACACCTTC.

This chain uses TRBV5-4 with TRBJ2-6; 8 bases are shared with TRBD1. The germline V gene encodes CDR1 SGHNT and CDR2 YYREEE (reference sequence). V shed 4 bases, J shed 3 bases, and the junction held 9 bases outside the gene matches. This CDR3 has 17 amino acids. The CDR3, as DNA: TGTGCCAGCAGCCGGGGACAGGCCTCGGGTGGGGCCAACGTCCTGACTTTC. It yields the protein CASSRGQASGGANVLTF.

The chain links TRBV18 to TRBJ2-5; 7 nucleotides line up with TRBD1. CDR3 length: 16 amino acids. CDR1 and CDR2 from the germline V gene are KGHSH and LQKENI. Trimming took 4 bases from V and 5 from J; bases not matched to a gene: 13. The CDR3 region is CASSQGIGQGQETQYF. The CDR3 region has the DNA TGTGCCAGCTCACAAGGCATCGGGCAGGGACAGGAGACCCAGTACTTC.

The chain uses TRBV28 and TRBJ1-5, with D perhaps TRBD1 (6 bases). The germline V and J ends were trimmed by 5 bases and 0 bases, with 11 bases remaining between them. This CDR3 is built from 15 residues. CDR1 MDHEN and CDR2 SYDVKM come from the germline V gene. The CDR3 loop is CASSRTDYSNQPQHF. The CDR3 coding sequence is TGTGCCAGCAGTCGGACAGACTATAGCAATCAGCCCCAGCATTTT.

This clone turned up a few times. The chain uses TRBV7-2 and TRBJ1-2; D not certain. The CDR3 has 13 residues. V lost 1 base and J lost 7, with 10 bases in between. Germline assignment: CDR1 SGHTA and CDR2 FQGNSA. For the CDR3, the DNA is TGTGCCAGCAGCTTAGGAGGGTTGGGTGGCTACACCTTC. Residues: CASSLGGLGGYTF.

V and J are TRBV6-5 and TRBJ1-1; 7 nucleotides align to TRBD1. V trimming: 2 bases; J trimming: 4 bases; junction bases outside the gene matches: 7. Germline lookup yields CDR1 MNHEY and CDR2 SVGAGI. CDR3 length equals 15 residues. CDR3 nucleotide sequence: TGTGCCAGCAGTTACAGTGACAGGGCGGCCACTGAAGCTTTCTTT. It translates to CASSYSDRAATEAFF.

This clone was seen only a few times. The V gene is TRBV4-1, the J gene TRBJ2-1; TRBD2 matches 11 bases. CDR3 length equals 16 residues. J was trimmed by 10 bases and V by 4 bases; bases with no gene match: 12. CDR1 and CDR2 (germline): MGHRA, YSYEKL. CDR3 sequence: CASSPGLAVRRKEQFF. The CDR3 nucleotides are TGCGCCAGCAGCCCGGGACTAGCGGTCCGAAGGAAGGAGCAGTTCTTC.

This CDR3 reads CASSLISHRTGELFF. The CDR3 coding sequence is TGTGCCAGCAGCTTAATTTCGCACAGAACCGGGGAGCTGTTTTTT. The chain has TRBV11-2 and TRBJ2-2; D uncertain. Trimming stripped 2 bases from V and 5 bases from J, with 12 bases between. The V gene's germline CDR1 is SGHAT and CDR2 FQNNGV. The CDR3 consists of 15 residues. Full variable domain (rest looked up from reference TRBV11-2 and TRBJ2-2): EAGVAQSPRYKIIEKRQSVAFWCNPISGHATLYWYQQILGQGPKLLIQFQNNGVVDDSQLPKDRFSAERLKGVDSTLKIQPAKLEDSAVYLCASSLISHRTGELFFGEGSRLTVL.

The chain uses TRBV5-1 and TRBJ2-5, with a tentative D call TRBD2 (6 bases). Germline loops: CDR1 SGHRS, CDR2 YFSETQ. V lost 1 base to trimming and J lost 1 base, with 8 bases between them. The CDR3 has 14 amino acids. CDR3 sequence reads: CASSLWGVQETQYF. In nucleotides, the CDR3 is TGCGCCAGCAGCTTGTGGGGGGTCCAAGAGACCCAGTACTTC. Supplemented by reference TRBV5-1 and TRBJ2-5, the full variable domain reads KAGVTQTPRYLIKTRGQQVTLSCSPISGHRSVSWYQQTPGQGLQFLFEYFSETQRNKGNFPGRFSGRQFSNSRSEMNVSTLELGDSALYLCASSLWGVQETQYFGPGTRLLVL.

The chain joins TRBV7-2 to TRBJ2-7, with 12 bases fitting TRBD2. Germline V gene lookup returns CDR1 SGHTA and CDR2 FQGNSA. CDR3 length: 18 residues. V dropped 3 bases and J dropped 5; count of bases not matched to a gene: 14. CDR3 DNA: TGTGCCAGCAGCTTCTCCACCGGACTAGCGGGGTGGGTTAACGAGCAGTACTTC. This gives the protein CASSFSTGLAGWVNEQYF. The variable domain in full, with the rest retrieved from reference TRBV7-2 and TRBJ2-7, is GAGVSQSPSNKVTEKGKDVELRCDPISGHTALYWYRQSLGQGLEFLIYFQGNSAPDKSGLPSDRFSAERTGGSVSTLTIQRTQQEDSAVYLCASSFSTGLAGWVNEQYFGPGTRLTVT.

V usage is TRBV7-9 and J usage is TRBJ2-1; the D gene is possibly TRBD1 (6 bases). The ends were cut back, 2 bases at V and 4 bases at J, with 15 bases in the middle. CDR3 size: 16 residues. CDR1 and CDR2 (germline): SEHNR, FQNEAQ (reference sequence). The CDR3 coding sequence is TGTGCCAGCAGCTTAACGACAGGTTCTCATTACAATGAGCAGTTCTTC. Translating it yields CASSLTTGSHYNEQFF.

V gene TRBV6-5 combines with J gene TRBJ1-6; 8 bases agree with TRBD1. From germline, CDR1 is MNHEY and CDR2 SVGAGI. V shed 4 bases, J shed 10 bases, and the junction held 6 bases outside the gene matches. The CDR3 has 14 residues. The CDR3 bases are TGTGCCAGCAGTTTGGACAGGGCCGGGTCACCCCTCCACTTT. It yields the protein CASSLDRAGSPLHF.